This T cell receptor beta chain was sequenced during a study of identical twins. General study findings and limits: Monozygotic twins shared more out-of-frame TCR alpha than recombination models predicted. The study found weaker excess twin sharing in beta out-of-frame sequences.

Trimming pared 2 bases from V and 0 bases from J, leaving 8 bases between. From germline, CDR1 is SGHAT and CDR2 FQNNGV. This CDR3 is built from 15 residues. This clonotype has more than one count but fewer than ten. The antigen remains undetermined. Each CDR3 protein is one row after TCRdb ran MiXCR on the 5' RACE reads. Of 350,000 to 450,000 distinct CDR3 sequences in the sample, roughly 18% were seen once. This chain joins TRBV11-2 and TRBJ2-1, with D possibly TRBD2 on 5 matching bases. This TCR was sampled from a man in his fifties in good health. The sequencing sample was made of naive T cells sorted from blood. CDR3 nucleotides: TGTGCCAGCAGCTTATCCGGGATCTCCTACAATGAGCAGTTCTTC. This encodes CASSLSGISYNEQFF.